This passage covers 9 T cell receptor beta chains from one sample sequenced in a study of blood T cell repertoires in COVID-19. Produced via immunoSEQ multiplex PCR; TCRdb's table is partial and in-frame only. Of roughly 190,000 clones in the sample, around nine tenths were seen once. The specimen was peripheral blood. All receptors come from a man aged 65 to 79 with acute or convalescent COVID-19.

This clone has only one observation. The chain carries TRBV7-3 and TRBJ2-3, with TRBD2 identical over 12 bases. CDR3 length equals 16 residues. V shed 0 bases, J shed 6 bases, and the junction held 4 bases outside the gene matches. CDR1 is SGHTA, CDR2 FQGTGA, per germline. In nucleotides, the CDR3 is TGTGCCAGCAGCTTAACGACTAGCGGGGGTAGGGATACGCAGTATTTT. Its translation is CASSLTTSGGRDTQYF.

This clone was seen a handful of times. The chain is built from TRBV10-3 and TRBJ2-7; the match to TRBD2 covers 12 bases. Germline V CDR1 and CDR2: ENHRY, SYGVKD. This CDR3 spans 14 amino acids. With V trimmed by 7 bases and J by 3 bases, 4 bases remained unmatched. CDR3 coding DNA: TGTGCCATCACCCCTAGCGGGAGGGACTACGAGCAGTACTTC. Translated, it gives CAITPSGRDYEQYF.

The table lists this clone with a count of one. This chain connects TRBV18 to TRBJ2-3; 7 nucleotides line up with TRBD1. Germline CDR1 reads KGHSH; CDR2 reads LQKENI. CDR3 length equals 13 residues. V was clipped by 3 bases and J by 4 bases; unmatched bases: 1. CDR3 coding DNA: TGTGCCAGCTCACCGGGGACAGCAGATACGCAGTATTTT. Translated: CASSPGTADTQYF.

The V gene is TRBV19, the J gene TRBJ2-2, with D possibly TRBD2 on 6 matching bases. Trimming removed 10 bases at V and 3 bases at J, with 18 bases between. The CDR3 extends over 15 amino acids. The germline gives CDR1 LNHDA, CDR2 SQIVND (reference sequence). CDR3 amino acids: CATTPPGGYTGELFF. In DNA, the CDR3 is TGTGCCACTACACCCCCCGGGGGATACACCGGGGAGCTGTTTTTT.

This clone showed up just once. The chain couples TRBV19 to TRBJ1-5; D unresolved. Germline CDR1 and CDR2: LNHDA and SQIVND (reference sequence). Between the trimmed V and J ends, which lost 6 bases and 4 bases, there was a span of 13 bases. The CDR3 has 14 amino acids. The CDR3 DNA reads TGTGCCAGTAGGGGGAGCTTCGGGAATCAGCCCCAGCATTTT. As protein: CASRGSFGNQPQHF.

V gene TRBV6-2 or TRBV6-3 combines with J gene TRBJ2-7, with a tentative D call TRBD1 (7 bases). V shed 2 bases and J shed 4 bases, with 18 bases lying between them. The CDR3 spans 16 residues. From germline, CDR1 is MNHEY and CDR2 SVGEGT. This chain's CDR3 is CASSYPLDREAYEQYF. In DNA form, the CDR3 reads TGTGCCAGCAGTTACCCTCTTGACAGGGAGGCATACGAGCAGTACTTC.

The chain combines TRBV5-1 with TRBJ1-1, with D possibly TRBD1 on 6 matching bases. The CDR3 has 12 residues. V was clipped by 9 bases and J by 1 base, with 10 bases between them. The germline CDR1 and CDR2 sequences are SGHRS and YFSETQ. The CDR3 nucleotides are TGCGCCACCTCGGGACAGAACACTGAAGCTTTCTTT. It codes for CATSGQNTEAFF.

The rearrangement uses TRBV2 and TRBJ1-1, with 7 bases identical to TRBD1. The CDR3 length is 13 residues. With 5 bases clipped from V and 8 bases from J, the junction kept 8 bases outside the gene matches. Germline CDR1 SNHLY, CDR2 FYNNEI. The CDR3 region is CASSTGQLLEAFF. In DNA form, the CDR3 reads TGTGCCAGCAGTACGGGACAGTTACTCGAAGCTTTCTTT.

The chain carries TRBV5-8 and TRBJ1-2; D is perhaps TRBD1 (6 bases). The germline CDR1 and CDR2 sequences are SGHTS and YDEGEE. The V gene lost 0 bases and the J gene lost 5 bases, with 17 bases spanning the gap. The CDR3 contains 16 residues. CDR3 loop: CASSLVGTSPGYGYTF. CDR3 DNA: TGTGCCAGCAGCTTGGTCGGGACATCCCCGGGATATGGCTACACCTTC.